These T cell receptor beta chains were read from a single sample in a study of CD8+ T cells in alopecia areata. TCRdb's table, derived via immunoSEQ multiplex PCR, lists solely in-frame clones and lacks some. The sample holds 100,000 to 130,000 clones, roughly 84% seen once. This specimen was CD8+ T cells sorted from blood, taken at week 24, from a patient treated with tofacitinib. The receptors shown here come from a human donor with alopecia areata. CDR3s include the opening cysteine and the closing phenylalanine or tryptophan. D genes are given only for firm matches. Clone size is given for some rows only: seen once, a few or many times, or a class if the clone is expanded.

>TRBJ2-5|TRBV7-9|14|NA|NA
CASSSLAFPETQYF
TGTGCCAGCAGCTCCTTAGCCTTTCCTGAGACCCAGTACTTC
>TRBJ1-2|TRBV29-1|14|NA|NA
CSVDPDSAFGGYTF
TGCAGCGTTGACCCGGACAGTGCGTTCGGAGGCTACACCTTC
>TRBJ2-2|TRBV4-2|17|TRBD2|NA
CASSPLAAGGNTGELFF
TGTGCCAGCAGCCCCCTGGCGGCGGGGGGGAACACCGGGGAGCTGTTTTTT
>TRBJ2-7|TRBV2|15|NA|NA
CASSERGSSSYEQYF
TGTGCCAGCAGTGAAAGGGGCTCCAGCTCCTACGAGCAGTACTTC
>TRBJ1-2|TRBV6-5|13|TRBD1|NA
CASSYGQGFGYTF
TGTGCCAGCAGTTACGGACAGGGCTTCGGCTACACCTTC
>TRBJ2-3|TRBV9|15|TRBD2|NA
CASSVRGEPTDTQYF
TGTGCCAGCAGCGTCCGGGGGGAACCCACAGATACGCAGTATTTT
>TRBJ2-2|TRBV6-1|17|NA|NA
CASSELGGYLDTGELFF
TGTGCCAGCAGTGAATTAGGGGGTTACTTGGACACCGGGGAGCTGTTTTTT
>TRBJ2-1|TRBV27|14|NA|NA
CASSISTAWDEQFF
TGTGCCAGCAGTATCTCGACAGCGTGGGATGAGCAGTTCTTC
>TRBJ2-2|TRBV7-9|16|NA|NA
CASSLARGAATGELFF
TGTGCCAGCAGCTTAGCGCGAGGGGCGGCCACCGGGGAGCTGTTTTTT
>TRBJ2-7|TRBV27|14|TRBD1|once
CASSPTGDHYEQYF
TGTGCCAGCAGTCCGACAGGGGACCACTACGAGCAGTACTTC
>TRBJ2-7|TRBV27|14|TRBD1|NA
CASSQRTGDYEQYF
TGTGCCAGCAGCCAAAGGACAGGGGACTACGAGCAGTACTTC
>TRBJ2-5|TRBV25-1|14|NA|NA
CASSEWGSQETQYF
TGTGCCAGCAGTGAATGGGGCTCACAAGAGACCCAGTACTTC
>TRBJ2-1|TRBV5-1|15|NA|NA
CASSSLASSYNEQFF
TGCGCCAGCAGCTCCTTAGCGAGCTCCTACAATGAGCAGTTCTTC
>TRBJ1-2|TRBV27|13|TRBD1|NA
CASSYGTDYGYTF
TGTGCCAGCAGTTACGGGACAGATTATGGCTACACCTTC
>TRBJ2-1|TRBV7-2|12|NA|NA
CASSSLSNEQFF
TGTGCCAGCAGCTCATTAAGCAATGAGCAGTTCTTC
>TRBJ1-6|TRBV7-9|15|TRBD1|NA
CASSDRDSYNSPLHF
TGTGCCAGCAGCGACCGGGACAGTTATAATTCACCCCTCCACTTT
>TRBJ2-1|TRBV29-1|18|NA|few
CSVLTGSQGQPISNEQFF
TGCAGCGTTTTGACTGGTAGCCAAGGTCAGCCTATTTCCAATGAGCAGTTCTTC
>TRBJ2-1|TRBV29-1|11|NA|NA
CSVDSYNEQFF
TGCAGCGTTGATAGCTACAATGAGCAGTTCTTC
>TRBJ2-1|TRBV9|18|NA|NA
CASSVATGEGQSNNEQFF
TGTGCCAGCAGCGTAGCTACTGGGGAGGGACAGTCCAACAATGAGCAGTTCTTC
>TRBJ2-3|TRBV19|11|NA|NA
CASTMGDTQYF
TGTGCCAGTACCATGGGAGATACGCAGTATTTT
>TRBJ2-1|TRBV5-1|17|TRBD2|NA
CASSSHYDRGVYNEQFF
TGCGCCAGCAGCTCGCACTACGACCGGGGGGTCTACAATGAGCAGTTCTTC
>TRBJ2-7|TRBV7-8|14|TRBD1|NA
CASSLTGGASEQYF
TGTGCCAGCAGCTTAACAGGGGGCGCTTCCGAGCAGTACTTC
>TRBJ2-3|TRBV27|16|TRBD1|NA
CASSSWDREFTDTQYF
TGTGCCAGCAGTTCGTGGGACAGGGAATTCACAGATACGCAGTATTTT
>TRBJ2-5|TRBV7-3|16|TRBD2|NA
CASSLLAGGPEETQYF
TGTGCCAGCAGCTTATTAGCGGGGGGGCCGGAAGAGACCCAGTACTTC
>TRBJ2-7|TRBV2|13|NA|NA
CAGTATQPYEQYF
TGTGCCGGAACAGCCACCCAGCCCTACGAGCAGTACTTC
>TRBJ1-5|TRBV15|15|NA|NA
CATSRDRGINQPQHF
TGTGCCACCAGCAGAGACAGGGGAATCAATCAGCCCCAGCATTTT
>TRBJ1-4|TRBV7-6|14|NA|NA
CASSYGGGSEKLFF
TGTGCCAGCAGCTATGGCGGGGGAAGCGAAAAACTGTTTTTT
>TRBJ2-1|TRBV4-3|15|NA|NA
CASSPSARVGEEQFF
TGCGCCAGCAGCCCAAGTGCCAGGGTGGGGGAGGAGCAGTTCTTC
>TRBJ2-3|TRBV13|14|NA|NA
CASSSGRSTDTQYF
TGTGCCAGCAGCTCCGGACGGAGCACAGATACGCAGTATTTT
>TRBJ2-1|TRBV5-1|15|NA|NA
CASSLGRAGYNEQFF
TGCGCCAGCAGCTTGGGGAGGGCGGGTTACAATGAGCAGTTCTTC
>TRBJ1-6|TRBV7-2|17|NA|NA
CASSLAGPSIFNSPLHF
TGTGCCAGCAGCTTAGCGGGGCCCTCAATTTTTAATTCACCCCTCCACTTT
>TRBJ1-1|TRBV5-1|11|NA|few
CASIRNTEAFF
TGCGCCAGCATTCGGAACACTGAAGCTTTCTTT
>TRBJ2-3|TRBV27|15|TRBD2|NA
CASSPIGLAADTQYF
TGTGCCAGCAGTCCGATCGGACTAGCAGCAGATACGCAGTATTTT
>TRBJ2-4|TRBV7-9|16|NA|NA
CASSLVRREAKNIQYF
TGTGCCAGCAGCTTAGTGCGGCGAGAAGCCAAAAACATTCAGTACTTC
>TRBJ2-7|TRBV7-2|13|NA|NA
CASSLDWSYEQYF
TGTGCCAGCAGCTTAGACTGGTCCTACGAGCAGTACTTC
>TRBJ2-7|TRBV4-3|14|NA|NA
CASSQDLQNYEQYF
TGCGCCAGCAGCCAAGACCTTCAGAACTACGAGCAGTACTTC
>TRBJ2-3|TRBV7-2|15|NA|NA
CASSLFRGGTDTQYF
TGTGCCAGCAGCTTATTTAGGGGGGGCACAGATACGCAGTATTTT
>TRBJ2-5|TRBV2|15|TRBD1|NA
CASRIDREFQETQYF
TGTGCCAGCAGGATAGACAGGGAGTTCCAAGAGACCCAGTACTTC
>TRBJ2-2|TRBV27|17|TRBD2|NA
CASSLQLLAGNTGELFF
TGTGCCAGCAGTTTACAGTTACTAGCGGGGAACACCGGGGAGCTGTTTTTT
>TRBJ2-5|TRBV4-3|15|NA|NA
CASSQDNFPWETQYF
TGCGCCAGCAGCCAAGATAACTTTCCGTGGGAGACCCAGTACTTC
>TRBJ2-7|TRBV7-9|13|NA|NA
CASSLELSYEQYF
TGTGCCAGCAGCTTAGAACTCTCCTACGAGCAGTACTTC
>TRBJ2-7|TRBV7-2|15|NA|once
CASSQYATANYEQYF
TGTGCCAGCAGCCAATACGCGACAGCTAACTACGAGCAGTACTTC